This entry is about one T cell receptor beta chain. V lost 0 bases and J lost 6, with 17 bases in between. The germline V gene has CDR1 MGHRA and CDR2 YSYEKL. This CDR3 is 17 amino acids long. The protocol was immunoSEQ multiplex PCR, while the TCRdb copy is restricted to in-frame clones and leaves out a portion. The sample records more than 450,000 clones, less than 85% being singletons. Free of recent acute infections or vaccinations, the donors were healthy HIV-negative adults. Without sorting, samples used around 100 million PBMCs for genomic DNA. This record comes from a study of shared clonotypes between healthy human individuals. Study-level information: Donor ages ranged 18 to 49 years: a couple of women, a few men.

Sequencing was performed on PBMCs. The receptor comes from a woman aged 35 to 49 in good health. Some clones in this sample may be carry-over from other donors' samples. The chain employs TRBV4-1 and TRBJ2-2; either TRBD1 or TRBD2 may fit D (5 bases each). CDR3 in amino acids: CASSQDRGGGRSGELFF. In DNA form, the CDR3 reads TGCGCCAGCAGCCAAGATCGGGGTGGGGGTCGGTCCGGGGAGCTGTTTTTT.